Following are 7 T cell receptor beta chains from one sample sequenced in a study of patients and donors after allogeneic stem cell transplantation. TCRdb reanalysed the RT-PCR reads using MiXCR and keeps one entry per CDR3 protein. The profile covers hundreds of thousands of distinct CDR3 sequences, with approximately 16% appearing a single time and 6% to 8% taken by the ten largest. The sequenced sample consisted of blood, either unsorted or a sorted T cell fraction (not recorded which). The receptors here all came from a human donor who was either an allogeneic HSCT recipient or a stem cell or donor lymphocyte infusion donor (not recorded which). It is not recorded whose cells these are; they may come from a transplant donor.

The rearrangement joins TRBV5-1 to TRBJ2-7; TRBD1 agrees at 11 bases. V dropped 4 bases and J dropped 3; count of bases not matched to a gene: 9. The CDR3 has 16 residues. Germline-derived CDR1 and CDR2 are SGHRS and YFSETQ. The CDR3 DNA sequence: TGCGCCAGCAGCACGGGGGACAGGGGGGGATTCTACGAGCAGTACTTC. Amino acid sequence: CASSTGDRGGFYEQYF.

The rearrangement joins TRBV20-1 to TRBJ2-7, with D perhaps given as TRBD1 or TRBD2 (5 bases each). V shed 5 bases and J shed 2 bases, with 13 bases lying between them. CDR1 and CDR2 from the germline V gene are DFQATT and SNEGSKA (reference sequence). This CDR3 has 13 amino acids. CDR3 loop: CSAPDSGPYEQYF. In DNA, the CDR3 is TGCAGTGCTCCTGACAGCGGCCCCTACGAGCAGTACTTC.

The sample holds one count of this clonotype. The V gene is TRBV6-1, the J gene TRBJ1-1, with D maybe TRBD1 (5 bases). Germline V CDR1 and CDR2: MNHNS, SASEGT. The V end was cut by 7 bases, the J end by 4 bases, with 22 bases between. CDR3 length: 16 residues. DNA for the CDR3: TGTGCCAGCAAACCCGAGACGCCTAGTAGGGGCACTGAAGCTTTCTTT. Translation gives CASKPETPSRGTEAFF.

This chain joins TRBV6-5 and TRBJ1-5, with a weak D call TRBD1 (6 bases). Trimming took 0 bases from V and 6 from J, leaving 12 bases between them. This CDR3 is 15 amino acids long. The germline CDR1 and CDR2 sequences are MNHEY and SVGAGI. CDR3 amino acids: CASSYSGGQGQPQHF. DNA for the CDR3: TGTGCCAGCAGTTACTCGGGGGGGCAGGGTCAGCCCCAGCATTTT.

This clonotype turned up a few times. The J gene is TRBJ2-3, the V gene TRBV14; TRBD2 matches at 7 bases. V lost 3 bases, J lost 12 bases, and 9 bases stayed unmatched. The CDR3 extends over 13 amino acids. Germline V gene sequence: CDR1 SGHDN, CDR2 FVKESK. The CDR3 loop is CASSQGLTALQYF. CDR3 coding DNA: TGTGCCAGCAGCCAGGGACTAACTGCGCTACAGTATTTT. The variable domain in full, with the rest retrieved from reference TRBV14 and TRBJ2-3, is EAGVTQFPSHSVIEKGQTVTLRCDPISGHDNLYWYRRVMGKEIKFLLHFVKESKQDESGMPNNRFLAERTGGTYSTLKVQPAELEDSGVYFCASSQGLTALQYFGPGTRLTVL.

This clonotype has only a few counts. The chain employs TRBV27 and TRBJ2-3, with D hard to call. The germline V gene encodes CDR1 MNHEY and CDR2 SMNVEV (reference sequence). This CDR3 has 14 amino acids. The germline V and J ends were trimmed by 3 bases and 5 bases, with 12 bases remaining between them. CDR3 protein: CASSFGPRQDTQYF. CDR3 in DNA: TGTGCCAGCAGTTTTGGGCCCCGGCAAGATACGCAGTATTTT.

This clonotype was recorded many times. The chain combines TRBV24-1 with TRBJ1-2, with D perhaps matching TRBD1 (6 bases). Germline values: CDR1 KGHDR, CDR2 SFDVKD. The CDR3 consists of 15 residues. Trimming shortened V by 3 bases and J by 4 bases, and 14 bases separated the two germline ends. In DNA form, the CDR3 reads TGTGCCACCAGTGATGTGACGACAGGCACCTATGGCTACACCTTC. This translates into CATSDVTTGTYGYTF.